The 14 T cell receptor beta chains reported below all come from one sample, sequenced in a study of cytomegalovirus exposure and HLA in healthy donors (dated by TCRdb to 2017 to 2019). Receptor amplification or capture employed the immunoSEQ multiplex PCR assay. A mixture of 60 forward primers for TCR Vbeta segments and 13 reverse primers for TCR Jbeta segments was used in the multiplex PCR. TCRdb took over this immuneACCESS table, retaining in-frame rearrangements with V and J assigned. Such tables are incomplete; in checked studies, under half of the missing clones stem from an unresolved V gene, and the remainder is unexplained. This sample has nearly 110,000 clones in its table, and approximately 79% of those were observed once. 14% of the sample comes from the top ten. Sequenced material: PBMCs. These TCRs come from a woman between 35 and 50 years old in good health and CMV-seropositive.

The J gene is TRBJ2-7, the V gene TRBV29-1; TRBD2 agrees at 9 bases. This CDR3 comprises 13 residues. CDR1 is SQVTM, CDR2 ANQGSEA, per germline. The J segment lost 4 bases and the V segment lost 6 bases, leaving 7 bases of the junction unmatched. In DNA form, the CDR3 reads TGCAGCGTGCGACTAGCGGCCTCTTACGAGCAGTACTTC. Translating gives CSVRLAASYEQYF.

The chain joins TRBV19 to TRBJ2-5; TRBD2 aligns across 9 bases. Germline trimming cut 5 bases from V and 5 bases from J; bases unmatched to any gene: 6. This CDR3 has 14 amino acids. The germline V gene has CDR1 LNHDA and CDR2 SQIVND (reference sequence). The CDR3 DNA is TGTGCCAGTAGTTCGAGCGGGGGGCCGGAGACCCAGTACTTC. Translated: CASSSSGGPETQYF.

J is TRBJ1-6 and V is TRBV9, with 8 bases aligning to TRBD1. Germline V lookup: CDR1 SGDLS, CDR2 YYNGEE. CDR3 size: 15 residues. The ends lost 4 bases at V and 8 bases at J; junction bases unmatched: 8. Here the CDR3 DNA reads TGTGCCAGCAGCAAGGGACAGGCCACTCATTCACCCCTCCACTTT. Translated, it gives CASSKGQATHSPLHF. Full variable domain (rest looked up from reference TRBV9 and TRBJ1-6): DSGVTQTPKHLITATGQRVTLRCSPRSGDLSVYWYQQSLDQGLQFLIQYYNGEERAKGNILERFSAQQFPDLHSELNLSSLELGDSALYFCASSKGQATHSPLHFGNGTRLTVT.

This clone occurred once. This chain uses TRBV5-1 with TRBJ2-3, with no clear D. The CDR3 loop spans 15 amino acids. The germline gives CDR1 SGHRS, CDR2 YFSETQ. The ends were cut back, 1 base at V and 0 bases at J, with 9 bases in the middle. CDR3 coding DNA: TGCGCCAGCAGCTTGATCCCGGAGAGCACAGATACGCAGTATTTT. Translation gives CASSLIPESTDTQYF.

This chain links TRBV18 with TRBJ2-3; D not certain. The V and J ends lost 3 bases and 6 bases respectively, with 10 bases between them. The germline V gene encodes CDR1 KGHSH and CDR2 LQKENI. The CDR3 loop spans 13 amino acids. Written as DNA, the CDR3 is TGTGCCAGCTCACCCACAGTGGCGGATACGCAGTATTTT. It is translated as CASSPTVADTQYF.

The genes are TRBV5-8 and TRBJ1-5; possibly TRBD1 for D (6 bases). The CDR3 spans 13 residues. CDR1 and CDR2 from the germline V gene are SGHTS and YDEGEE. V lost 4 bases to trimming and J lost 7 bases, with 12 bases between them. CDR3 amino acids: CASSVQQGQPQHF. CDR3 in DNA: TGTGCCAGCAGCGTCCAACAGGGACAGCCCCAGCATTTT.

The sample holds a few counts of this clone. The rearrangement links TRBV5-1 to TRBJ2-5; D might be TRBD2 (5 bases). The CDR3 has 14 residues. Per the germline V gene, CDR1 is SGHRS and CDR2 is YFSETQ. V gave up 2 bases and J gave up 5 bases, with 13 bases separating them. In DNA, the CDR3 is TGCGCCAGCAGCTTATCCGGGGTCTGGGAGACCCAGTACTTC. The encoded protein is CASSLSGVWETQYF.

The V gene is TRBV6-5, the J gene TRBJ1-2, with 7 positions matching TRBD1. Germline V gives CDR1 MNHEY, CDR2 SVGAGI. This CDR3 has 12 residues. Trimming took 7 bases from V and 9 from J; bases not matched to a gene: 8. The CDR3 coding sequence is TGTGCCAGCACTCCAGGGGGACAGCGCTACACCTTC. As protein: CASTPGGQRYTF.

The gene calls are TRBV5-1 and TRBJ2-7; 10 bases align to TRBD1. V was clipped by 1 base and J by 3 bases; unmatched bases: 10. Germline V gene lookup returns CDR1 SGHRS and CDR2 YFSETQ. This CDR3 spans 17 amino acids. The DNA of the CDR3 is TGCGCCAGCAGCTTGCCTCTCTCGGGGACAGGGGTCTACGAGCAGTACTTC. Translation gives CASSLPLSGTGVYEQYF.

This clone was seen just once. The chain joins TRBV7-9 to TRBJ2-5, with 11 bases identical to TRBD2. V lost 6 bases, J lost 1 base, and 13 bases stayed unmatched. Germline CDR1 SEHNR, CDR2 FQNEAQ (reference sequence). The CDR3 runs 18 residues. This CDR3 is CASSPRGSTSGAQETQYF. The CDR3 DNA follows: TGTGCCAGCAGTCCCAGGGGTTCGACTAGCGGGGCCCAAGAGACCCAGTACTTC. Looking up the rest from reference TRBV7-9 and TRBJ2-5 gives the full variable domain: DTGVSQNPRHKITKRGQNVTFRCDPISEHNRLYWYRQTLGQGPEFLTYFQNEAQLEKSRLLSDRFSAERPKGSFSTLEIQRTEQGDSAMYLCASSPRGSTSGAQETQYFGPGTRLLVL.

The rearrangement links TRBV7-2 to TRBJ2-7; 9 bases are a match to TRBD1. From germline, CDR1 is SGHTA and CDR2 FQGNSA. The V gene end was trimmed by 5 bases and the J gene end by 6 bases; junction bases not matched to a gene: 8. There are 14 residues in the CDR3. CDR3 DNA: TGTGCCAGCAGCCGGGGACAGGGTTTAGTCGAGCAGTACTTC. Encoded protein: CASSRGQGLVEQYF.

The chain recombines TRBV19 with TRBJ1-6, with a tentative D call TRBD1 (5 bases). Germline lookup yields CDR1 LNHDA and CDR2 SQIVND (reference sequence). The CDR3 sequence is 13 residues long. The V and J ends lost 5 bases and 10 bases respectively, with 12 bases between them. CDR3 sequence (DNA): TGTGCCAGTAGTGGGGCAGGCCAATCACCCCTCCACTTT. This gives the protein CASSGAGQSPLHF.

The chain combines TRBV5-6 with TRBJ2-1; 7 positions match TRBD2. V trimming: 10 bases; J trimming: 8 bases; junction bases outside the gene matches: 15. CDR3 length: 14 amino acids. Germline V CDR1 and CDR2: SGHDT, YYEEEE. CDR3 coding DNA: TGTGCCGGGGCCATACTCCTGACTAGCCATGAGCAGTTCTTC. Amino acids: CAGAILLTSHEQFF.

The gene calls are TRBV5-1 and TRBJ1-2; D remains unclear. Germline loops: CDR1 SGHRS, CDR2 YFSETQ. Trimming removed 1 base from V and 2 bases from J, with 9 bases in between. The CDR3 is 14 residues long. CDR3 region: CASSLTTENYGYTF. In DNA, the CDR3 is TGCGCCAGCAGCTTGACCACAGAGAACTATGGCTACACCTTC. The complete variable domain, with remaining parts taken from reference TRBV5-1 and TRBJ1-2, reads KAGVTQTPRYLIKTRGQQVTLSCSPISGHRSVSWYQQTPGQGLQFLFEYFSETQRNKGNFPGRFSGRQFSNSRSEMNVSTLELGDSALYLCASSLTTENYGYTFGSGTRLTVV.